The clone carrying this T cell receptor beta chain was recorded only once. Measured with immunoSEQ multiplex PCR; TCRdb has only the in-frame clones, and not every one. The sample lists about 79,000 clones, about 91% occurring once. This sample is part of a study of technical replicates of blood from several donors. The length of the CDR3 is 12 residues. The germline CDR1 and CDR2 sequences are MNHEY and SVGAGI. The ends were cut back, 6 bases at V and 3 bases at J, with 6 bases in the middle. The chain links TRBV6-5 to TRBJ2-1; no reliable D call. The TCR was taken from a human donor in good health. Some clones in this sample may be carry-over from other donors' samples. The material sequenced was T cells isolated from PBMCs. The CDR3 region has the DNA TGTGCCAGCAGCCCCAACTACAATGAGCAGTTCTTC. The encoded protein is CASSPNYNEQFF.